Shown below are 7 T cell receptor beta chains from a single sample sequenced in a study of blood T cell repertoires in COVID-19. Method: immunoSEQ multiplex PCR; TCRdb's copy keeps in-frame clones and lacks some. The data hold 100,000 to 150,000 clones, with roughly 89% observed a single time. Sequenced sample: peripheral blood. The source is a woman in her sixties with COVID-19, enrolled during active disease.

This clone was seen more than once but under ten times. The genes are TRBV7-9 and TRBJ1-3; D call uncertain. V lost 4 bases, J lost 7 bases, and 14 bases lay in between. This CDR3 contains 14 residues. The germline V gene has CDR1 SEHNR and CDR2 FQNEAQ (reference sequence). The CDR3 reads CASSSARGGNTIYF. Written as DNA, the CDR3 is TGTGCCAGCAGCTCCGCTCGGGGTGGGAACACCATATATTTT.

The V gene is TRBV15, the J gene TRBJ2-3; D unclear. The CDR3 contains 15 residues. From germline, CDR1 is LNHNV and CDR2 YYDKDF (reference sequence). Trimming stripped 1 base from V and 1 base from J, with 9 bases between. The CDR3 DNA sequence: TGTGCCACCAGCAGAGTTGGTTCAGGCACAGATACGCAGTATTTT. It encodes CATSRVGSGTDTQYF. Supplemented by reference TRBV15 and TRBJ2-3, the full variable domain reads DAMVIQNPRYQVTQFGKPVTLSCSQTLNHNVMYWYQQKSSQAPKLLFHYYDKDFNNEADTPDNFQSRRPNTSFCFLDIRSPGLGDTAMYLCATSRVGSGTDTQYFGPGTRLTVL.

This rearrangement joins TRBV6-5 to TRBJ2-5; 8 positions agree with TRBD2. V trimming: 5 bases; J trimming: 4 bases; junction bases outside the gene matches: 6. In germline, CDR1 is MNHEY, CDR2 SVGAGI. The CDR3 totals 14 residues. The CDR3 loop reads CASSTRGGGETQYF. Written as DNA, the CDR3 is TGTGCCAGCAGTACACGGGGGGGCGGAGAGACCCAGTACTTC.

The V call is TRBV19, the J call TRBJ1-5; 8 positions agree with TRBD1. Germline V lookup: CDR1 LNHDA, CDR2 SQIVND (reference sequence). The CDR3 spans 15 residues. Trimming took 4 bases from V and 2 from J; bases not matched to a gene: 4. The CDR3 protein is CASSRDRWGNQPQHF. CDR3 in DNA: TGTGCCAGTAGTAGGGACAGGTGGGGCAATCAGCCCCAGCATTTT.

V is TRBV4-1 and J is TRBJ1-1; D possibly corresponds to TRBD1 (5 bases). Germline CDR1 MGHRA, CDR2 YSYEKL. The CDR3 loop spans 15 amino acids. The V and J ends lost 5 bases and 0 bases respectively, with 13 bases between them. CDR3 protein: CASSAQQALNTEAFF. In nucleotides, the CDR3 is TGCGCCAGCAGCGCCCAACAGGCCTTGAACACTGAAGCTTTCTTT.

The rearrangement links TRBV7-9 to TRBJ2-5; TRBD2 aligns across 8 bases. Germline V CDR1 and CDR2: SEHNR, FQNEAQ (reference sequence). V lost 8 bases and J lost 1; bases outside the gene matches: 15. The CDR3 length is 17 residues. The CDR3 loop is CASEPSYGGVAQETQYF. DNA for the CDR3: TGTGCCAGCGAACCTTCCTACGGGGGGGTTGCCCAAGAGACCCAGTACTTC.

The count of this clone is one. This rearrangement joins TRBV5-1 to TRBJ2-3; a possible D gene is TRBD1 (5 bases). V was trimmed by 4 bases and J by 2 bases, leaving 17 bases between them. Germline V CDR1 and CDR2: SGHRS, YFSETQ. The CDR3 loop spans 16 amino acids. CDR3 sequence: CASSPPVGQNTDTQYF. CDR3 bases: TGCGCCAGCAGCCCCCCCGTAGGACAAAACACAGATACGCAGTATTTT. The whole variable domain, filled in from reference TRBV5-1 and TRBJ2-3, reads KAGVTQTPRYLIKTRGQQVTLSCSPISGHRSVSWYQQTPGQGLQFLFEYFSETQRNKGNFPGRFSGRQFSNSRSEMNVSTLELGDSALYLCASSPPVGQNTDTQYFGPGTRLTVL.